Given below is one T cell receptor (beta chain) in context. The clone's antigen remains unknown. Within one base of it there is no much larger clone, and no base qualities were kept. The cohort comprised around 690 healthy bone marrow donors. Cohort members were all nominally healthy when sampled, although unrecorded immune exposures were likely present. The donor was CMV seropositive and belonged to the group of 270 or so seropositive cohort members. A peripheral blood sample was collected from each donor, and TCR beta sequencing was performed on peripheral blood mononuclear cells. The Qiagen DNeasy Blood Extraction Kit was used to extract genomic DNA from the blood cell samples. The CDR3 runs 15 amino acids, cysteine and phenylalanine included. The retained sequence is limited to the CDR3, 45 bases, with the frame set at the first base. According to the germline V gene (reference sequence), CDR1 reads SEHNR and CDR2 reads FQNEAQ. Trimming at the junction amounts to 6 bases on V and 0 bases on J, and the germline ends lie 14 bases apart.

This record comes from a study of cytomegalovirus exposure and HLA in healthy donors (dated by TCRdb to about 2017). Broadly, across the study: According to an earlier analysis of 587 of the donors, about 179 million T cells yielded 120 million or so unique TCR beta sequences and approximately 280 Gb of sequence data. An early release covering some 640 HLA-typed donors comprised 250 to 350 gigabases of sequencing data and tens of millions of unique TCR sequences. Of the approximately 400 genotyped donors, over 65% fell in the genetic ancestry cluster associated with self-reported Caucasian donors. The aim of the study was to test whether cataloging public T cell receptors could identify signatures of past pathogen exposure. The T cell repertoires of 670 or so subjects were profiled by immunosequencing and related to cytomegalovirus serostatus. Besides the first cohort of 550 to 750 subjects, a separate validation cohort made up of 120 different subjects was used. High-throughput TCR immunosequencing, statistical association of individual TCRs with disease status, and machine learning were combined to predict cytomegalovirus infection status. A later analysis re-examined previously published TCR beta repertoires from just over 650 donors and added high-resolution HLA genotyping to investigate patterns of TCR occurrence. The later analysis used no new phenotypic data to find candidate immune exposures, relying instead on TCR beta sequences and their occurrence across donors. An earlier analysis of 587 of the donors applied high-throughput TCR beta sequencing to assess whether each TCR beta V gene segment acted as functional or pseudogenic. Donor age, sex, ethnicity and CMV serostatus were compiled together with the repertoire data. A later genetic analysis took genome-wide SNP genotypes for 398 of the 666 donors and used that subset as a discovery cohort. All discovery cohort repertoires had been generated on a single sequencing platform. HLA typing included class I and class II loci at four-digit resolution. Typing coverage differed by locus: A, B, C, DRB1 and DQB1 were typed in about 620-640 donors, DQA1 in about 560, DPA1 in nearly 610, and DPB1 in just under 490. Five DR-DQ haplotypes were handled as single units for association and clustering, since linkage in the cohort was strong. Among about 400 genotyped donors of the cohort, an average of approximately 200,000 unique TCR beta nucleotide sequences was sequenced per donor, of which about 20% were non-productive. The full study reports these points: A group of highly shared sequence variants was considered likely to be a technical artifact of the sequencing pipeline. At a false discovery rate of 0.05, a later analysis linked fewer than 20,000 TCR beta sequences to specific HLA alleles. In both the original and validation cohorts, the classifier was reported to diagnose cytomegalovirus status with high specificity and sensitivity. Broadly in line with IMGT annotations, most TCR beta V segments showed up in productive rearrangements about 87% or about 30% of the time in an earlier analysis of several hundred of the donors. A few of the identified cytomegalovirus-associated TCR beta chains were confirmed in vitro to be specific for cytomegalovirus antigens. According to a later analysis, TCR association rates differed among HLA loci, with DRB1 alleles showing the most associated TCRs and HLA-C alleles showing the fewest. Because the 87-base-pair reads could not distinguish some IMGT-functional V segments, including TRBV6-2 and TRBV6-3, those segments were excluded. The authors suggested that the approach could potentially be generalized to other disease states and immunological phenotypes. Most TCR sequences were seen in very few donors, while some public TCRs were found in many individuals. A total of 150 or so TCR beta chains were listed by the study as associated with cytomegalovirus. Strong co-occurrence of HLA alleles, especially DR and DQ, made assigning TCR associations to individual alleles difficult. In this cohort, only TCR beta chains were sequenced, and detectable features were limited by the absence of alpha or paired-chain data. A later genetic analysis associated a missense DCLRE1C variant with V-gene and J-gene trimming of TCR beta chains, and an independent cohort replicated the association. The only immune exposure information available for the cohort was CMV serostatus. According to a later analysis, parvovirus B19, influenza, CMV and Epstein-Barr virus appeared linked to several top co-occurrence clusters. Because HLA typing was missing for some donors at each locus, association tests included only the typed subset. A later analysis found that HLA-associated TCR beta chains were more clonally expanded and had lower generation probabilities than equally common non-associated chains. Roughly uniform sequencing depth across donors was assumed in presence/absence analyses, although this assumption may not hold. Because counts were too low, 15 or so rarely observed V segments, including chromosome 9 orphons, were excluded from the earlier analysis of 587 of the donors. Linkage disequilibrium might explain the correlated functional status among segregating V segments, but an unknown experimental factor could not be ruled out. A later analysis found that most CMV-associated TCR beta chains appeared HLA-restricted, with HLA associations seemingly driven largely by CMV exposure. A further reported finding was that TCR beta sequences accurately predicted the HLA-A and HLA-B alleles for most subjects in the first cohort. According to a later genetic analysis, donors in an Asian-associated ancestry cluster had fewer N-insertions in productive TCRs than the approximately 670-donor mean.

The library was made by the immunoSEQ multiplex PCR assay. For the multiplex PCR, a mixture combining 60 forward primers for TCR Vbeta segments and 13 reverse primers for TCR Jbeta segments was used. Amplification of the CDR3 region of rearranged TCR beta genes was performed with a multiplex PCR assay on genomic DNA. On the Illumina HiSeq System, the amplified TCR beta libraries were sequenced as 87-base-pair reads. Per the original workflow: Across the 670 or so repertoires, a later analysis counted around 80 million unique TCR beta chains, about 10 million of which were shared by at least two donors. Raw reads were error-corrected and collapsed into unique sequences with a nearest-neighbor algorithm that merged closely related sequences to remove PCR and sequencing errors. V, D and J gene segments were assigned by aligning CDR3 sequences to IMGT reference sequences. Each retained sequence needed at least a six-nucleotide match to both a V gene segment and a J gene segment. A rearrangement counted as productive if the CDR3 had no stop codons and remained in frame with V and J, and every other rearrangement counted as non-productive. Following IMGT convention, CDR3 was defined as the stretch from the second conserved V-encoded cysteine up to the conserved J-encoded phenylalanine. Sequences without an unambiguous match to a single V gene segment were excluded from the earlier analysis of about 600 of the donors. An earlier analysis of over 450 of the donors classified V segments as functional when productive rearrangements were above 56.7% and as segregating when the standard deviation between donors was above 5%. A statistical classification framework was built to diagnose cytomegalovirus status from the catalog of TCR beta chain sequences. In a later analysis, TCR nucleotide sequences were compared against IMGT/GENE-DB human TR gene sequences so that V and J genes could be assigned. The TCRdist pipeline was used in a later analysis to assign CDR3 sequences and most-parsimonious VDJ recombination scenarios. A later analysis defined each TCR beta chain by its CDR3 amino acid sequence plus V-gene family, and excluded reads lacking a unique V-gene family. As a way to deal with suspected cross-contamination and a sequencing artifact, a later analysis dropped over 550 nucleotide sequences that were highly shared and had low generation probability. For each public chain, a later analysis derived a clonal expansion index from normalized ranks of inferred template counts within each repertoire. In a later analysis, generation probabilities were computed with a VDJ recombination model fitted to out-of-frame rearrangements, and the resulting probabilities were checked against IGoR. In a later analysis, TCR-TCR, TCR-HLA and TCR-CMV co-occurrence was scored with hypergeometric tests, and a repertoire-size bias correction was applied to TCR pairs. False discovery rates were estimated in a later analysis by permuting HLA or CMV assignments 20 times. A later analysis grouped co-occurring TCRs with DBSCAN, adding TCRdist sequence similarity when clustering within HLA-allele-positive subsets. Repertoires with fewer than 30,000 or more than 120,000 public chains were left out of co-occurrence clustering, as were several repertoires with anomalous nucleotide sharing. Held by TCRdb, this immuneACCESS table contains in-frame sequences only and omits some clones. Under half of the omission traces to an unresolved V gene where checked; the cause of the rest is unknown. The V and J calls and clone size come from that table; D and trimming were worked out from the DNA. This sample holds about 120,000 clones; roughly 71% were observed only once. Together, the top ten hold roughly 8.3% of the sample.

The clonotype was recovered from a man younger than 35 in good health and CMV-seropositive. This chain joins TRBV7-9 to TRBJ1-1; the D gene is perhaps TRBD1, from 5 matching bases. The sequencing sample was made of PBMCs. The CDR3 reads CASRHKSGLNTEAFF. In nucleotides, the sequence is TGTGCCAGCAGACACAAGTCAGGGCTGAACACTGAAGCTTTCTTT.